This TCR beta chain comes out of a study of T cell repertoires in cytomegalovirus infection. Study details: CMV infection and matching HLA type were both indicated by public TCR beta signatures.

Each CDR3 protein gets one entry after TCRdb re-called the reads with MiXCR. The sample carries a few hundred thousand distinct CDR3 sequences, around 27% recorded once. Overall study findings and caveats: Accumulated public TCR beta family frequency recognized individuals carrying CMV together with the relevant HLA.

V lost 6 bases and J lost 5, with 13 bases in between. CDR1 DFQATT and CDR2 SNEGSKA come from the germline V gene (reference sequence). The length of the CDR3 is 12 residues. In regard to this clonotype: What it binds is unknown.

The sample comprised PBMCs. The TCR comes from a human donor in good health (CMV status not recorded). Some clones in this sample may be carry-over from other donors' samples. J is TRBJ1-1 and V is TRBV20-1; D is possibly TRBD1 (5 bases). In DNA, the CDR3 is TGCAGTGCCAGACCTCCAGGGACTGAAGCTTTCTTT. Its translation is CSARPPGTEAFF.